Listed here are 24 T cell receptor beta chains from one sample, sequenced in a study of T cells in localized non-small cell lung cancer (dated by TCRdb to the early 2020s). The library was obtained by the immunoSEQ multiplex PCR assay. TCRdb mirrors the immuneACCESS table, restricted to in-frame sequences. Some clones are absent from its copies; in checked studies, under half trace to an unresolved V gene, and the reason for the others is unknown. This sample lists about 8,000 clones; around 87% were detected once. About 28% of the sample comes from the top ten. The sample here was peripheral blood, taken before any cancer treatment. All receptors derive from a male donor older than 55 with stage III lung adenocarcinoma.

The chain employs TRBV2 and TRBJ1-1, with D possibly being TRBD1 (5 bases). The CDR3 totals 16 residues. The germline V and J ends were trimmed by 5 bases and 2 bases, with 18 bases remaining between them. Germline V gene lookup returns CDR1 SNHLY and CDR2 FYNNEI. CDR3 residues: CASSLLGTLPNTEAFF. As DNA, the CDR3 is TGTGCCAGCAGTTTACTCGGGACCCTTCCTAACACTGAAGCTTTCTTT.

The rearrangement uses TRBV6-1 and TRBJ2-7, with unresolved D. Trimming left V 2 bases short and J 6 bases short, with 8 bases between. The CDR3 has 12 residues. Germline CDR1 reads MNHNS; CDR2 reads SASEGT. The CDR3 DNA is TGTGCCAGCAGTGAAATGGGGTTCGAGCAGTACTTC. Protein sequence: CASSEMGFEQYF.

This CDR3 reads CASSPTSGVYNEQFF. The CDR3, as DNA: TGTGCCAGCAGCCCGACTAGCGGCGTCTACAATGAGCAGTTCTTC. The V call is TRBV11-1, the J call TRBJ2-1; 9 nucleotides match TRBD2. Germline assignment: CDR1 SGHAT and CDR2 FQDESV (reference sequence). This CDR3 has 15 residues. Losses at the gene ends were 5 bases for V and 3 bases for J; bases not matched to a gene: 5.

This clone occurred once. The rearrangement joins TRBV6-5 to TRBJ1-1, with TRBD1 as a possible D gene (5 bases). Germline lookup yields CDR1 MNHEY and CDR2 SVGAGI. The CDR3 runs 12 residues. Trimming shortened V by 6 bases and J by 9 bases, and 14 bases separated the two germline ends. CDR3 nucleotide sequence: TGTGCCAGCAGAGGGAGGGGTTATAAAGCTTTCTTT. Its translation: CASRGRGYKAFF.

This clone occurred a few times. The chain couples TRBV6-1 to TRBJ1-2; D is ambiguous. V dropped 6 bases and J dropped 0 bases, with 2 bases sitting between them. Germline CDR1 and CDR2: MNHNS and SASEGT. The CDR3 sequence is 11 residues long. The CDR3 DNA reads TGTGCCAGCAGGACTAACTATGGCTACACCTTC. It codes for CASRTNYGYTF.

This clone was counted only a few times. The chain combines TRBV6-5 with TRBJ2-5; TRBD2 is a possible D gene (6 bases). This CDR3 region has 12 residues. Trimming shortened V by 8 bases and J by 5 bases, and 12 bases separated the two germline ends. Per the germline V gene, CDR1 is MNHEY and CDR2 is SVGAGI. The CDR3 sequence is CASATSSETQYF. CDR3 sequence (DNA): TGTGCCAGCGCTACTAGCTCGGAGACCCAGTACTTC.

This rearrangement joins TRBV6-1 to TRBJ1-5; 8 positions agree with TRBD1. The germline V gene encodes CDR1 MNHNS and CDR2 SASEGT. CDR3 length: 14 residues. V shed 6 bases, J shed 2 bases, and the junction held 3 bases outside the gene matches. Here the CDR3 reads CASSQTGGNQPQHF. The CDR3 bases are TGTGCCAGCAGCCAGACAGGGGGCAATCAGCCCCAGCATTTT.

This rearrangement joins TRBV5-6 to TRBJ2-5; TRBD1 matches at 7 bases. The CDR3 has 14 residues. V was clipped by 0 bases and J by 5 bases; unmatched bases: 4. Germline CDR1 is SGHDT and CDR2 is YYEEEE. CDR3 nucleotides: TGTGCCAGCAGCTTGGTGGTCAGGGGGGAGACCCAGTACTTC. Translating it yields CASSLVVRGETQYF.

The V call is TRBV29-1, the J call TRBJ2-1; D is tentatively TRBD1 or TRBD2 (5 bases each). Trimming shortened V by 3 bases and J by 5 bases, and 14 bases separated the two germline ends. Germline assignment: CDR1 SQVTM and CDR2 ANQGSEA. The CDR3 length is 14 residues. The CDR3 protein is CSVEGRARNNEQFF. Written as DNA, the CDR3 is TGCAGCGTTGAGGGGCGGGCGCGAAACAATGAGCAGTTCTTC.

The J gene is TRBJ2-1, the V gene TRBV28, with D perhaps matching TRBD1 or TRBD2 (5 bases each). This CDR3 is 13 amino acids long. V lost 4 bases and J 4 bases, leaving 8 bases between the germline ends. Germline values: CDR1 MDHEN, CDR2 SYDVKM. CDR3 nucleotide sequence: TGTGCCAGCAGTTGGGGACGTTACAATGAGCAGTTCTTC. This codes for CASSWGRYNEQFF. The entire variable domain, with the rest obtained from reference TRBV28 and TRBJ2-1, is as follows: DVKVTQSSRYLVKRTGEKVFLECVQDMDHENMFWYRQDPGLGLRLIYFSYDVKMKEKGDIPEGYSVSREKKERFSLILESASTNQTSMYLCASSWGRYNEQFFGPGTRLTVL.

J is TRBJ1-4 and V is TRBV10-3; D is uncertain. V lost 7 bases and J 1 base, leaving 7 bases between the germline ends. Germline-derived CDR1 and CDR2 are ENHRY and SYGVKD. The CDR3 contains 13 residues. For the CDR3, the DNA is TGTGCCATCAAGTCAGGAACTAATGAAAAACTGTTTTTT. Its protein product is CAIKSGTNEKLFF.

This chain links TRBV28 with TRBJ2-3; 8 bases fit TRBD1. The CDR3 covers 14 residues. J lost 1 base, V lost 3 bases, and 0 bases had no gene match. CDR1 MDHEN and CDR2 SYDVKM come from the germline V gene. The chain's CDR3 is CASSLTGGTDTQYF. Written as DNA, the CDR3 is TGTGCCAGCAGTTTGACAGGGGGCACAGATACGCAGTATTTT.

The V call is TRBV5-5, the J call TRBJ1-1; no firm D call. Germline V lookup: CDR1 SGHKS, CDR2 YYEKEE (reference sequence). The CDR3 length is 15 residues. With 2 bases removed from V and 1 base from J, the gap between germline ends came to 12 bases. The CDR3 nucleotides read TGTGCCAGCAGCTTACTTGAGGCGGGGAACACTGAAGCTTTCTTT. Amino acid sequence: CASSLLEAGNTEAFF.

This chain links TRBV5-4 with TRBJ2-7; 12 bases align to TRBD2. V dropped 5 bases and J dropped 5; count of bases not matched to a gene: 5. Per the germline V gene, CDR1 is SGHNT and CDR2 is YYREEE (reference sequence). The CDR3 has 14 amino acids. In nucleotides, the CDR3 is TGTGCCAGCAGTCATTGGACTAGCGGGGACGAGCAGTACTTC. Translated, it gives CASSHWTSGDEQYF.

The V gene is TRBV5-1, the J gene TRBJ2-1; perhaps TRBD2 as D (6 bases). Germline-derived CDR1 and CDR2 are SGHRS and YFSETQ. The CDR3 totals 14 residues. Trimming took off 1 base at V and 9 bases at J, with 14 bases between the two ends. In DNA, the CDR3 is TGCGCCAGCAGCTTGTTGCCCGTGGGGGGTGAGCAGTTCTTC. It encodes CASSLLPVGGEQFF.

For the CDR3, the DNA is TGTGCCAGCAGCTTCGAAACTGAAGCTTTCTTT. Translating it yields CASSFETEAFF. The rearrangement links TRBV5-6 to TRBJ1-1; no definite D call. The CDR3 totals 11 residues. Deletions cut 2 bases from V and 5 bases from J, with 4 bases between. CDR1 is SGHDT and CDR2 is YYEEEE in the germline V gene.

J is TRBJ2-6 and V is TRBV5-8; D remains ambiguous. Germline CDR1 reads SGHTS; CDR2 reads YDEGEE. V lost 7 bases and J 0 bases, leaving 5 bases between the germline ends. The CDR3 is 13 residues long. Here the CDR3 reads CASRDSGANVLTF. CDR3 DNA: TGTGCCAGCCGAGACTCTGGGGCCAACGTCCTGACTTTC.

The J gene is TRBJ1-3, the V gene TRBV19; TRBD1 matches 7 bases. The trim removed 3 bases at V and 2 bases at J, leaving 7 bases unmatched. The CDR3 contains 16 residues. Germline V gives CDR1 LNHDA, CDR2 SQIVND (reference sequence). The CDR3 DNA follows: TGTGCCAGTAGTATCATTGGAGGGACAGCTGGAAACACCATATATTTT. Translation: CASSIIGGTAGNTIYF.

The CDR3 region has the DNA TGTGCCAGCAGCCTCGGACAGGGACGGGACATTCAGTACTTC. This codes for CASSLGQGRDIQYF. The gene calls are TRBV9 and TRBJ2-4; 8 nucleotides agree with TRBD1. This CDR3 spans 14 amino acids. Unmatched junction bases numbered 8, after V lost 4 bases and J lost 8 bases. In germline, CDR1 is SGDLS, CDR2 YYNGEE.

On this clone itself: One end of the junction fails to match germline, which may point to a read error. V gene TRBV6-4 combines with J gene TRBJ2-1; 9 bases are a match to TRBD2. Germline CDR1 MRHNA, CDR2 SNTAGT. This CDR3 comprises 15 residues. CDR3 in DNA: TGTTCCAGCAGTGAGTCAGCGGGAGGTAGGGGTGAGCAGTTCTTC. It translates to CSSSESAGGRGEQFF.

This chain joins TRBV11-3 and TRBJ1-2; possible D gene TRBD1, 5 bases. V lost 6 bases and J lost 4, with 12 bases in between. The CDR3 runs 13 residues. CDR1 SGHNT and CDR2 YENEEA come from the germline V gene. The CDR3 here is CASSPGNFYGYTF. The CDR3 coding sequence is TGTGCCAGCAGTCCAGGGAATTTCTATGGCTACACCTTC.

The chain carries TRBV9 and TRBJ2-3; the match to TRBD2 covers 7 bases. Germline V gives CDR1 SGDLS, CDR2 YYNGEE. The CDR3 runs to 15 residues. Losses at the gene ends were 0 bases for V and 0 bases for J; bases not matched to a gene: 1. CDR3 residues: CASSVASGSTDTQYF. The DNA for the CDR3 is TGTGCCAGCAGCGTAGCTAGCGGAAGCACAGATACGCAGTATTTT.

This chain links TRBV19 with TRBJ2-1, with D perhaps matching TRBD1 (6 bases). V lost 10 bases and J 9 bases, leaving 19 bases between the germline ends. The germline V gene encodes CDR1 LNHDA and CDR2 SQIVND (reference sequence). CDR3 size: 13 residues. CDR3 nucleotide sequence: TGTGCCACCTCAGGGGCTAATAGGGGTGAGCAGTTCTTC. It encodes CATSGANRGEQFF. Supplemented by reference TRBV19 and TRBJ2-1, the full variable domain reads DGGITQSPKYLFRKEGQNVTLSCEQNLNHDAMYWYRQDPGQGLRLIYYSQIVNDFQKGDIAEGYSVSREKKESFPLTVTSAQKNPTAFYLCATSGANRGEQFFGPGTRLTVL.

This chain uses TRBV6-5 with TRBJ1-5, with a possible D match to TRBD1 (6 bases). CDR3 length: 16 residues. CDR1 MNHEY and CDR2 SVGAGI come from the germline V gene. V lost 2 bases and J lost 7, with 18 bases in between. In nucleotides, the CDR3 is TGTGCCAGCAGTTACACCGGGGTGGGGGCGGAACAGCCCCAGCATTTT. Encoded protein: CASSYTGVGAEQPQHF.